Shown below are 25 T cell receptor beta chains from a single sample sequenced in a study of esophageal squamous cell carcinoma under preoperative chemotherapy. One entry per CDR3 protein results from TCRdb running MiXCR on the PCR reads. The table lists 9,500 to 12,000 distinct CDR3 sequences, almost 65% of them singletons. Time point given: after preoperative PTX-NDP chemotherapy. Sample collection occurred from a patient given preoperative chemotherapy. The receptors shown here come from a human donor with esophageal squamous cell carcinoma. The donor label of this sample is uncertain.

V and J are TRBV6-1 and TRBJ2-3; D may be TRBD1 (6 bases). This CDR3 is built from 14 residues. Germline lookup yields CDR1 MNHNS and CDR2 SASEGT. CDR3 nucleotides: TGTGCGGGCAGAGGGGGTCGAGGCAAAGAGACCCAGTATTTT. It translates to CAGRGGRGKETQYF.

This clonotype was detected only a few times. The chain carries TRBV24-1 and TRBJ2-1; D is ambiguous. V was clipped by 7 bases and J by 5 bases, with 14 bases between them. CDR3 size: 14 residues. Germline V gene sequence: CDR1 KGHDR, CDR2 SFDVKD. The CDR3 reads CATRIEIFDNEQFF. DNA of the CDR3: TGTGCCACCAGGATTGAGATTTTCGACAATGAGCAGTTCTTC.

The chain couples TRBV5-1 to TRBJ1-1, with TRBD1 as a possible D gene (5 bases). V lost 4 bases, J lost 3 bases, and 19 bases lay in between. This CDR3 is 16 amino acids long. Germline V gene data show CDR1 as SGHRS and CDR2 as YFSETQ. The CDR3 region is CASSLGGGDSYTEAFF. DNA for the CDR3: TGCGCCAGCAGCCTGGGCGGGGGAGACAGCTACACTGAAGCTTTCTTT.

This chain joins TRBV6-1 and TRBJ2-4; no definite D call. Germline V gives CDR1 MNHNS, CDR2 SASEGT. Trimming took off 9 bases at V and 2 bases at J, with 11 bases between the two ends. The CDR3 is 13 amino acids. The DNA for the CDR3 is TGTGCCAGTTCTCTCTACCCCAAAAACATTCAGTACTTC. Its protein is CASSLYPKNIQYF.

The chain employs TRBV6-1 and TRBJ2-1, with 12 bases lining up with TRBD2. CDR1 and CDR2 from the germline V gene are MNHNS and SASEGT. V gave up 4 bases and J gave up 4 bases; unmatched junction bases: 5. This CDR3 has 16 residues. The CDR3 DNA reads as TGTGCCAGCAGTGTCACACTAGCGGGAGGATACAATGAGCAGTTCTTC. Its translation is CASSVTLAGGYNEQFF.

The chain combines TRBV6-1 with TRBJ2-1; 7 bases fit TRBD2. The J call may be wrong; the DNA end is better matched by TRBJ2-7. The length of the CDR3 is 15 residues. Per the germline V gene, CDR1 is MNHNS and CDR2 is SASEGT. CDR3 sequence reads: CASRETSWIGNEQYF. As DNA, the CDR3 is TGTGCCAGCAGGGAGACTAGCTGGATAGGGAATGAGCAGTACTTC.

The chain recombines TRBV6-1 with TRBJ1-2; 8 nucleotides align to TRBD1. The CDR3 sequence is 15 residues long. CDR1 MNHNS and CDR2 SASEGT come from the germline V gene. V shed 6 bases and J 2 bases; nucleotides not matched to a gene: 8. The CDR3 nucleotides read TGTGCCAGCAGCCGTGAGGGACAGGCAAACTATGGCTACACCTTC. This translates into CASSREGQANYGYTF.

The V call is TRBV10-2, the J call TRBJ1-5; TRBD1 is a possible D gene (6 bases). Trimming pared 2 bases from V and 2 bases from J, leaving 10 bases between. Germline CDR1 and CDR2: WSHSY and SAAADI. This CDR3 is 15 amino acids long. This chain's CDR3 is CASSERGAGNQPQHF. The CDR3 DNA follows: TGCGCCAGCAGTGAGAGGGGGGCAGGCAATCAGCCCCAGCATTTT.

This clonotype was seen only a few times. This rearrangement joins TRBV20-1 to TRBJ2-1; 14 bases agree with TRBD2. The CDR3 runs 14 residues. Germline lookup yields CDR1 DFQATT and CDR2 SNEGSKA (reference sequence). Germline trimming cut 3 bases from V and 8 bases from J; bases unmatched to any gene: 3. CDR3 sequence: CSASGTSGSDEQFF. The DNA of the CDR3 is TGCAGTGCTAGTGGGACTAGCGGGAGCGATGAGCAGTTCTTC.

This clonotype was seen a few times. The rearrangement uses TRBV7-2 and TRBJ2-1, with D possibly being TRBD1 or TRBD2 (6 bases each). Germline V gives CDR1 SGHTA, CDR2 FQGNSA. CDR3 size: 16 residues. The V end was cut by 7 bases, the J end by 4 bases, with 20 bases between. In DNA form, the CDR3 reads TGTGCCAGCACCTTTAAGGGGGGATCAATTTACAATGAGCAGTTCTTC. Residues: CASTFKGGSIYNEQFF.

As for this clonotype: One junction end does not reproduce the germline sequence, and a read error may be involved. CDR3 in DNA: TGTGTCAGGAGGGTGTGGGCCGAAGACACTCAGTATTTC. It encodes CVRRVWAEDTQYF. This sequence joins TRBV6-1 and TRBJ2-1, with D perhaps TRBD2 (6 bases). The CDR3 has 13 residues. In germline, CDR1 is MNHNS, CDR2 SASEGT.

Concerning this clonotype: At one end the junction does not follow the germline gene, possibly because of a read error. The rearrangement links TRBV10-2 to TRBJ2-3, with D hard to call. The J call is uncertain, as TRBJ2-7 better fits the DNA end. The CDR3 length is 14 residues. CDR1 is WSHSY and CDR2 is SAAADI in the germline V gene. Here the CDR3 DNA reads TGCGGCAGCAGTGGGGTGGCAGCAACAGATACGCAGTACTTC. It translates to CGSSGVAATDTQYF.

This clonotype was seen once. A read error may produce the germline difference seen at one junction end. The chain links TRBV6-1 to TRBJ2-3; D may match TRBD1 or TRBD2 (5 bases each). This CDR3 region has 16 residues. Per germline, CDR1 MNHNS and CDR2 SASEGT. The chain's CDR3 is CASSEFGGSYTNTQYF. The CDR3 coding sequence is TGTGCCAGCAGTGAATTTGGGGGAAGCTACACAAATACGCAGTACTTT.

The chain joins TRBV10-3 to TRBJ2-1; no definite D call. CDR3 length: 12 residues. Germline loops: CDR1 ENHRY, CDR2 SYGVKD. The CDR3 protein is CESWANYNEQFF. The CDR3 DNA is TGTGAGAGCTGGGCCAACTACAATGAGCAGTTCTTC.

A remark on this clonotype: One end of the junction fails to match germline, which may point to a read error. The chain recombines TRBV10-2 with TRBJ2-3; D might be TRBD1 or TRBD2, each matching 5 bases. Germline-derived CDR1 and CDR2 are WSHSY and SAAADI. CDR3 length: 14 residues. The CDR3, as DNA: TGCGCCACCTCGGGGCGGAGATCCACAGACACGCAGTATTTT. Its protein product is CATSGRRSTDTQYF.

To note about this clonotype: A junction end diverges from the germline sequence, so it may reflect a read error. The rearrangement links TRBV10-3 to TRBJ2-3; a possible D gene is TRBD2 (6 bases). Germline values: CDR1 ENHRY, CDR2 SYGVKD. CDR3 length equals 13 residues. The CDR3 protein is CATGVRERDTQYF. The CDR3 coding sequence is TGTGCCACGGGGGTGAGGGAGAGGGATACGCAGTATTTC.

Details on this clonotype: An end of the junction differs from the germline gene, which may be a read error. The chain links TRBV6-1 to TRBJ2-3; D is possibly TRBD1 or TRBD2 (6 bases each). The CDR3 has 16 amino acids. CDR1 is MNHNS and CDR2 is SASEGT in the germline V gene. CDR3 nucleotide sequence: TGTGCCAGCGGGGCCCTAGGGGGGACTGGCACAGATACGCAGTATTTC. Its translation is CASGALGGTGTDTQYF.

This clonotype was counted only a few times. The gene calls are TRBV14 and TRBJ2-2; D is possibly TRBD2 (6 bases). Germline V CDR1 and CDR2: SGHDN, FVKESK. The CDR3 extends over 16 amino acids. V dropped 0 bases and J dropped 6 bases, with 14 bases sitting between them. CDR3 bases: TGTGCCAGCAGCCAAGATTCAGGGACTCTACCCGGGGAGCTGTTTTTT. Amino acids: CASSQDSGTLPGELFF.

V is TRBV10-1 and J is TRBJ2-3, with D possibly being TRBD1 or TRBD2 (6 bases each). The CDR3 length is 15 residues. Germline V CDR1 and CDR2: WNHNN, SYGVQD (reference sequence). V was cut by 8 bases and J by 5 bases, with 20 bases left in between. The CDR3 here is CASDRGGKDQDTQYF. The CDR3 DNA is TGCGCCAGCGACCGAGGGGGGAAGGACCAAGATACGCAGTATTTT.

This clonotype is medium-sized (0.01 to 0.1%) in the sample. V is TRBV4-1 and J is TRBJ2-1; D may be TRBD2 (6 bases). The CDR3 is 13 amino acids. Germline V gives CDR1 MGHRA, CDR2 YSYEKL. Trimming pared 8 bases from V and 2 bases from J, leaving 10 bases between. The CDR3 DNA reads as TGCGCCAGCTCGGGAGTCACCTACAATGAGCAGTTCTTC. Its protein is CASSGVTYNEQFF.

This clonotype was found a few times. The CDR3 bases are TGTGCCAGCAATACACAGGGGGGAATTAACAATGAGCAGTTCTTC. It is translated as CASNTQGGINNEQFF. This chain uses TRBV27 with TRBJ2-1; 8 bases match TRBD1. This CDR3 is built from 15 residues. V was clipped by 7 bases and J by 5 bases; unmatched bases: 10. Germline assignment: CDR1 MNHEY and CDR2 SMNVEV (reference sequence).

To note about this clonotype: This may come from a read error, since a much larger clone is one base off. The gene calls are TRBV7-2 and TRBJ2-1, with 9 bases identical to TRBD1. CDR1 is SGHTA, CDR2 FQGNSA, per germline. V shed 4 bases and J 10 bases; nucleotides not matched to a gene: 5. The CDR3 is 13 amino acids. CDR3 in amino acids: CASSSTGGYEQFF. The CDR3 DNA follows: TGTGCCAGCAGCTCCACAGGGGGCTACGAGCAGTTCTTC.

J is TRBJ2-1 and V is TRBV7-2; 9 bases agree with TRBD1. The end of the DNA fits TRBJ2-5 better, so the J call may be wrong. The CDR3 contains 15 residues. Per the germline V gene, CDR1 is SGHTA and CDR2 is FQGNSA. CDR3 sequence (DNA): TGTGCCAGCAGCTTAGCGGACAGGGGTTTTGAGACCCAGTACTTC. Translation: CASSLADRGFETQYF.

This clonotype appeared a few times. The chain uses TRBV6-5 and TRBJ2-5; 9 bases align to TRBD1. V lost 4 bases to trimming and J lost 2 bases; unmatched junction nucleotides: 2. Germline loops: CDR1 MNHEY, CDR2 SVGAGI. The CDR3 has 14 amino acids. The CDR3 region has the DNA TGTGCCAGCAGTTCCGGACAGGGGCAAGAGACCCAGTACTTC. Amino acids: CASSSGQGQETQYF.

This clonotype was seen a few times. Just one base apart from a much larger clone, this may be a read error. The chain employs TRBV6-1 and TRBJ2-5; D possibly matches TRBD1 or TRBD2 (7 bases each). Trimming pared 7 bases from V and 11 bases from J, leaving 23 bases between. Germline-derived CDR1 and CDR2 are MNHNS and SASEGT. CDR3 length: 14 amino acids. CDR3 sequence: CASIPPGGGNEQYF. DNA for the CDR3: TGTGCCAGCATCCCCCCAGGGGGGGGCAATGAGCAGTACTTC.